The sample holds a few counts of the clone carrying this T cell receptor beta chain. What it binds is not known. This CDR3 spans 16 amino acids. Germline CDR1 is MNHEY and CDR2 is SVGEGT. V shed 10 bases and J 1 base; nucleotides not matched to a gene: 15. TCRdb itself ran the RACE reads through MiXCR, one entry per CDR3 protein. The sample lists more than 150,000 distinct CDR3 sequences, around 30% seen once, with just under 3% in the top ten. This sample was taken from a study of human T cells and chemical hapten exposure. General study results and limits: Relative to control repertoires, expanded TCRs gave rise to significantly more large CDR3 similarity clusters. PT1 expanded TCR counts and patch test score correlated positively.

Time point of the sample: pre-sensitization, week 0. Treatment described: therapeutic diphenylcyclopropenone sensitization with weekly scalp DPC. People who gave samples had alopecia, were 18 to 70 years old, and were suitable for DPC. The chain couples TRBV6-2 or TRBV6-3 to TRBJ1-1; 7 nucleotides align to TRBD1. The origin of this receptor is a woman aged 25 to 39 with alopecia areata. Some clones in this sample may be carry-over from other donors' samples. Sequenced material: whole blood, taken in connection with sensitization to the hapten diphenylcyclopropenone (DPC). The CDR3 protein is CATSFSAGGRNTEAFF. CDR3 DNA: TGTGCCACCTCTTTTTCCGCAGGGGGAAGGAACACTGAAGCTTTCTTT.